This entry lists 27 T cell receptor beta chains sequenced from one sample in a study of regulatory T cells in long-lasting Graves disease. Time point specified: persistent/refractory GD, antithyroid drugs over 5 years with positive TRAb. The TCR library was made from RNA extracted from PBMCs. The authors built TCR beta libraries using iRepertoire HTBI primers and Arm-PCR of CDR3 regions. TCRdb fed the multiplex PCR reads into MiXCR, producing one record per CDR3 protein. The sample has around 460,000 distinct CDR3 sequences, approximately 21% seen once. The sequenced sample was peripheral blood mononuclear cells (PBMCs), obtained when the disease was refractory, from a patient treated with antithyroid drugs. These receptors came from a female donor with Graves disease.

The CDR3, as DNA: TGCGCCAGCAGCTTGTCCGCAGCCGAAGGTTCACCCCTCCACTTT. This codes for CASSLSAAEGSPLHF. The gene calls are TRBV5-1 and TRBJ1-6; the D is unclear. The V gene's germline CDR1 is SGHRS and CDR2 YFSETQ. The CDR3 sequence is 15 residues long. Trimming removed 1 base from V and 9 bases from J, with 14 bases in between.

In its sample, this clonotype was seen many times. The rearrangement links TRBV11-2 to TRBJ2-7; tentatively, D is TRBD1 (6 bases). Per germline, CDR1 SGHAT and CDR2 FQNNGV. The CDR3 has 12 residues. With 6 bases removed from V and 5 bases from J, the gap between germline ends came to 11 bases. The CDR3 spells CASSHRVHEQYF. CDR3 sequence (DNA): TGTGCCAGCAGTCACAGGGTACACGAGCAGTACTTC.

This clonotype came up a few times. J is TRBJ1-2 and V is TRBV9; possible D gene TRBD1, 6 bases. Germline assignment: CDR1 SGDLS and CDR2 YYNGEE. The CDR3 has 14 amino acids. Trimming removed 0 bases at V and 3 bases at J, with 9 bases between. Here the CDR3 DNA reads TGTGCCAGCAGCGTAGCAGGGGATGACTATGGCTACACCTTC. It is translated as CASSVAGDDYGYTF.

V is TRBV10-2 and J is TRBJ1-1; TRBD1 matches 7 bases. The germline V gene has CDR1 WSHSY and CDR2 SAAADI. The CDR3 runs 11 residues. V lost 3 bases, J lost 11 bases, and 3 bases stayed unmatched. The CDR3 region has the DNA TGCGCCAGCAGTGAAGGGACAGTCGCTTTCTTT. As protein: CASSEGTVAFF.

V gene TRBV5-6 combines with J gene TRBJ1-2; 7 nucleotides agree with TRBD1. With 2 bases clipped from V and 4 bases from J, the junction kept 8 bases outside the gene matches. Germline V lookup: CDR1 SGHDT, CDR2 YYEEEE. The CDR3 length is 15 residues. The CDR3 region is CASSFGQDRVYGYTF. CDR3 in DNA: TGTGCCAGCAGCTTCGGACAGGATCGTGTCTATGGCTACACCTTC.

Comment on this clonotype: This may arise from a read error, as a much more abundant clone is one base away. The chain recombines TRBV6-1 with TRBJ2-2; the D call may be TRBD1 or TRBD2 (5 bases each). This CDR3 contains 16 residues. Germline V lookup: CDR1 MNHNS, CDR2 SASEGT. The CDR3 DNA reads as TGTGCCAGCAGCCCATGGGGCGGCCAGAACACCGGGGAGCCGTTTTTT. Protein sequence: CASSPWGGQNTGEPFF.

The chain recombines TRBV5-1 with TRBJ2-5; 10 positions agree with TRBD1. Trimming took 6 bases from V and 5 from J; bases not matched to a gene: 7. CDR3 length: 14 amino acids. CDR1 SGHRS and CDR2 YFSETQ come from the germline V gene. The CDR3 DNA is TGCGCCAGCACCTCGGTGGACAGGGGGGAGACCCAGTACTTC. The encoded protein is CASTSVDRGETQYF. The full variable domain, completed using reference TRBV5-1 and TRBJ2-5, is KAGVTQTPRYLIKTRGQQVTLSCSPISGHRSVSWYQQTPGQGLQFLFEYFSETQRNKGNFPGRFSGRQFSNSRSEMNVSTLELGDSALYLCASTSVDRGETQYFGPGTRLLVL.

The V gene is TRBV12-3 or TRBV12-4, the J gene TRBJ1-5; a possible D gene is TRBD1 (5 bases). V was trimmed by 8 bases and J by 2 bases, leaving 10 bases between them. There are 13 residues in the CDR3. CDR3 sequence (DNA): TGTGCCAGCGCGAGGGGAGGCAATCAGCCCCAGCATTTT. Translated, it gives CASARGGNQPQHF.

The rearrangement links TRBV15 to TRBJ2-5; D might be TRBD1 or TRBD2, each matching 5 bases. The ends were cut back, 7 bases at V and 1 base at J, with 10 bases in the middle. This CDR3 is built from 13 residues. The germline CDR1 and CDR2 sequences are LNHNV and YYDKDF (reference sequence). CDR3 protein: CATMAGTQETQYF. CDR3 bases: TGTGCCACCATGGCAGGGACCCAAGAGACCCAGTACTTC.

As concerns this clonotype: Without the conserved terminal phenylalanine or tryptophan, this CDR3 likely stems from a read error. The chain has TRBV25-1 and TRBJ2-5; 10 bases match TRBD1. V lost 3 bases, J lost 6 bases, and 10 bases stayed unmatched. The CDR3 runs to 16 residues. In germline, CDR1 is MGHDK, CDR2 SYGVNS. The CDR3 reads CASSDKGTGEFQTQYL. In DNA form, the CDR3 reads TGTGCCAGCAGTGACAAAGGGACAGGGGAGTTTCAGACCCAGTACCTC.

The genes are TRBV6-1 and TRBJ2-2; tentatively, D is TRBD1 or TRBD2 (5 bases each). CDR1 and CDR2 (germline): MNHNS, SASEGT. The CDR3 sequence is 13 residues long. V lost 8 bases and J lost 6, with 13 bases in between. The CDR3 here is CASEGPGSGELFF. The CDR3 region has the DNA TGTGCCAGCGAGGGACCGGGCTCCGGGGAGCTGTTTTTT.

This clonotype was detected a few times. This sequence joins TRBV19 and TRBJ1-4; 10 positions match TRBD1. Germline lookup yields CDR1 LNHDA and CDR2 SQIVND (reference sequence). The CDR3 length is 18 residues. V lost 6 bases to trimming and J lost 5 bases; unmatched junction nucleotides: 15. The chain's CDR3 is CASRTPRRDRGPNEKLFF. CDR3 bases: TGTGCCAGTAGAACCCCCCGCCGGGACAGGGGACCAAATGAAAAACTGTTTTTT.

The sample holds a few counts of this clonotype. This chain connects TRBV7-8 to TRBJ2-3; D is unresolved. Germline V gene sequence: CDR1 SGHVS, CDR2 FQNEAQ. V gave up 5 bases and J gave up 6 bases, with 15 bases separating them. CDR3 length: 14 residues. CDR3 residues: CASSHPRGDDTQYF. In DNA form, the CDR3 reads TGTGCCAGCAGCCACCCCCGAGGCGACGATACGCAGTATTTT.

This chain connects TRBV2 to TRBJ1-3, with D possibly matching TRBD1 (6 bases). The germline CDR1 and CDR2 sequences are SNHLY and FYNNEI. Trimming pared 6 bases from V and 4 bases from J, leaving 16 bases between. The CDR3 runs 15 residues. In DNA, the CDR3 is TGTGCCAGCAGCGCACAGGGAGCGGGGGGAAACACCATATATTTT. Translated: CASSAQGAGGNTIYF.

This clonotype was detected many times. The rearrangement links TRBV10-3 to TRBJ2-5; no clear D gene. This CDR3 is built from 12 residues. Trimming removed 2 bases from V and 2 bases from J, with 3 bases in between. CDR1 is ENHRY and CDR2 is SYGVKD in the germline V gene. CDR3 loop: CAISETQETQYF. The CDR3 DNA reads TGTGCCATCAGTGAGACTCAAGAGACCCAGTACTTC.

This clonotype was counted between two and nine times. CDR3 amino acids: CSAGDDSGEGYTF. CDR3 DNA sequence: TGCAGTGCTGGGGATGACAGTGGAGAGGGCTACACCTTC. The rearrangement links TRBV20-1 to TRBJ1-2; D may be TRBD1 (5 bases). Germline CDR1 is DFQATT and CDR2 is SNEGSKA (reference sequence). Between the trimmed V and J ends, which lost 5 bases and 8 bases, there was a span of 18 bases. There are 13 residues in the CDR3.

This clonotype has at least ten counts. J is TRBJ2-5 and V is TRBV20-1, with a tentative D call TRBD2 (5 bases). The CDR3 covers 12 residues. The V end lost 6 bases, the J end lost 5 bases, and 13 bases lay between the germline ends. CDR1 is DFQATT and CDR2 is SNEGSKA in the germline V gene (reference sequence). CDR3 sequence reads: CSAGISRETQYF. DNA of the CDR3: TGCAGTGCCGGGATCTCTCGCGAGACCCAGTACTTC.

This rearrangement joins TRBV5-4 to TRBJ1-1; 9 nucleotides line up with TRBD1. CDR1 and CDR2 from the germline V gene are SGHNT and YYREEE (reference sequence). The junction had 4 bases not matched to a gene; V was cut back by 5 bases and J by 2 bases. This CDR3 region has 14 residues. The CDR3 nucleotides read TGTGCCAGCAGAATAACAGGGGGCAACACTGAAGCTTTCTTT. This codes for CASRITGGNTEAFF.

This clonotype has a handful of counts. The chain employs TRBV19 and TRBJ1-4, with unresolved D. This CDR3 region has 16 residues. Germline V gene lookup returns CDR1 LNHDA and CDR2 SQIVND (reference sequence). V was clipped by 5 bases and J by 8 bases, with 21 bases between them. The CDR3 protein is CASSPLRQGGKEKLFF. In DNA, the CDR3 is TGTGCCAGTAGTCCTCTACGGCAAGGAGGGAAAGAAAAACTGTTTTTT.

V gene TRBV18 combines with J gene TRBJ1-1; D remains unclear. CDR3 length: 18 residues. Germline CDR1 and CDR2: KGHSH and LQKENI. Between the trimmed V and J ends, which lost 0 bases and 0 bases, there was a span of 17 bases. CDR3 protein: CASSPPWILHLMNTEAFF. The CDR3 DNA reads as TGTGCCAGCTCACCACCGTGGATCTTACACCTCATGAACACTGAAGCTTTCTTT.

This clonotype was counted a few times. V and J are TRBV19 and TRBJ1-5, with D perhaps matching TRBD1 (5 bases). CDR3 length: 12 amino acids. Trimming shortened V by 5 bases and J by 7 bases, and 9 bases separated the two germline ends. From germline, CDR1 is LNHDA and CDR2 SQIVND (reference sequence). The chain's CDR3 is CASSFRAQPQHF. The CDR3 DNA reads as TGTGCCAGTAGTTTCAGGGCGCAGCCCCAGCATTTT.

On this clonotype itself: A much bigger clone sits one base away, suggesting this may be a read error. The chain has TRBV28 and TRBJ2-7; tentatively, D is TRBD1 (6 bases). CDR1 and CDR2 (germline): MDHEN, SYDVKM. Trimming left V 6 bases short and J 2 bases short, with 17 bases between. This CDR3 is 15 amino acids long. CDR3 loop: CASRTQGPPPYEQYF. CDR3 DNA: TGTGCCAGCAGGACCCAGGGGCCCCCCCCCTACGAGCAGTACTTC.

This clonotype was detected only a few times. The chain is built from TRBV24-1 and TRBJ2-2; D remains unclear. The CDR3 extends over 15 amino acids. Germline assignment: CDR1 KGHDR and CDR2 SFDVKD. V was trimmed by 2 bases and J by 1 base, leaving 7 bases between them. The CDR3 sequence is CATSDSGWNTGELFF. CDR3 coding DNA: TGTGCCACCAGTGATTCGGGTTGGAACACCGGGGAGCTGTTTTTT.

This chain links TRBV9 with TRBJ2-4, with a possible D match to TRBD2 (6 bases). The germline V gene encodes CDR1 SGDLS and CDR2 YYNGEE. The CDR3 is 15 amino acids. V was cut by 8 bases and J by 0 bases, with 15 bases left in between. As DNA, the CDR3 is TGTGCCAGTTCCCATAAGGGACTAGCCAAAAACATTCAGTACTTC. It codes for CASSHKGLAKNIQYF.

The chain carries TRBV6-1 and TRBJ2-7; tentative D call: TRBD2 (5 bases). CDR3 size: 13 residues. The germline gives CDR1 MNHNS, CDR2 SASEGT. Deletions cut 7 bases from V and 2 bases from J, with 12 bases between. The CDR3 here is CASNKYGAYEQYF. CDR3 DNA sequence: TGTGCCAGCAATAAATACGGGGCCTACGAGCAGTACTTC.

The sample holds a few counts of this clonotype. This rearrangement joins TRBV7-8 to TRBJ2-5, with TRBD2 matching 7 bases. The germline CDR1 and CDR2 sequences are SGHVS and FQNEAQ. The length of the CDR3 is 16 residues. The V segment lost 1 base and the J segment 5 bases; nucleotides outside the gene matches: 10. The CDR3 sequence: CASSLGQAGRWETQYF. The CDR3 bases are TGTGCCAGCAGCTTAGGACAAGCGGGACGGTGGGAGACCCAGTACTTC.

This clonotype has at least ten counts. The J gene is TRBJ1-2, the V gene TRBV2; D is perhaps TRBD1 (5 bases). The CDR3 is 17 residues long. The germline V gene has CDR1 SNHLY and CDR2 FYNNEI. V shed 2 bases and J shed 0 bases, with 16 bases lying between them. The CDR3 nucleotides are TGTGCCAGCAGTGAACGGGGGTACCCCTCATCTAACTATGGCTACACCTTC. Translation gives CASSERGYPSSNYGYTF. The entire variable domain, with the rest obtained from reference TRBV2 and TRBJ1-2, is as follows: EPEVTQTPSHQVTQMGQEVILRCVPISNHLYFYWYRQILGQKVEFLVSFYNNEISEKSEIFDDQFSVERPDGSNFTLKIRSTKLEDSAMYFCASSERGYPSSNYGYTFGSGTRLTVV.